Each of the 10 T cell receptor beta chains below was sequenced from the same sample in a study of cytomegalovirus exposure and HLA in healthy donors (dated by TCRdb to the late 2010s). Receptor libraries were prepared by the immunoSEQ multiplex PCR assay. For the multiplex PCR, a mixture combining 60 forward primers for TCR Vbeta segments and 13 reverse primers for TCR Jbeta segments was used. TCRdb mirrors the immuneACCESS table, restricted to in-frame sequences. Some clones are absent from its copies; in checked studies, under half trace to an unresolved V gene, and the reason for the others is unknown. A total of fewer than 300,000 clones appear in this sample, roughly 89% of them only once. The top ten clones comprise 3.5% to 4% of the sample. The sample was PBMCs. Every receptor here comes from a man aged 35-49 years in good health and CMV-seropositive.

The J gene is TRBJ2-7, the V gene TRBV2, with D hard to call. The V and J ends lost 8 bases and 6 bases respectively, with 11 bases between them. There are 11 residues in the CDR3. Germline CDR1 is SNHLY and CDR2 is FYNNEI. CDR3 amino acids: CASVSKSEQYF. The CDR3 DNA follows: TGTGCCAGCGTTTCCAAATCCGAGCAGTACTTC.

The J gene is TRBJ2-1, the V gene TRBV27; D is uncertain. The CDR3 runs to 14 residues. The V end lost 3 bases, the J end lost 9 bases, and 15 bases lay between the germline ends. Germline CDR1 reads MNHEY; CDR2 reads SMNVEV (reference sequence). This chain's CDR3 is CASSFRLGNGEQFF. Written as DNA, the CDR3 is TGTGCCAGCAGTTTTCGCTTGGGCAACGGTGAGCAGTTCTTC.

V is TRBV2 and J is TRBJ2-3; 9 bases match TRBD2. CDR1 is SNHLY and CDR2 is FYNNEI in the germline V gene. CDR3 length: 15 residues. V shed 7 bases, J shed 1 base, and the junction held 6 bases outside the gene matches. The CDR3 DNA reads TGTGCCAGCACAACTATAGCGGGAGGCACAGATACGCAGTATTTT. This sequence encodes CASTTIAGGTDTQYF.

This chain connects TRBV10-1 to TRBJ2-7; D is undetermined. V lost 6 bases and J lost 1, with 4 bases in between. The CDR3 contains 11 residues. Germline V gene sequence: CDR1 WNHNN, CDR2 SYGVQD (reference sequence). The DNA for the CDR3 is TGCGCCAGCAGGAGATCCTACGAGCAGTACTTC. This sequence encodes CASRRSYEQYF.

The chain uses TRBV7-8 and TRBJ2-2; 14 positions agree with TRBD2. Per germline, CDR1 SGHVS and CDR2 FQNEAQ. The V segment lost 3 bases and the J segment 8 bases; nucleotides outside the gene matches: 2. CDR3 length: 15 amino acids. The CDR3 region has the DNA TGTGCCAGCAGCTTGGGGACTAGCGGGAGAGGGGAGCTGTTTTTT. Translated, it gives CASSLGTSGRGELFF.

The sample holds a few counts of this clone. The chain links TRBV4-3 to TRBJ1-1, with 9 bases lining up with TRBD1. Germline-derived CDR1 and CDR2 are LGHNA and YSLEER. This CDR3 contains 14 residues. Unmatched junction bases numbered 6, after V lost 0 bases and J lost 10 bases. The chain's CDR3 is CASSQDPGDRVAFF. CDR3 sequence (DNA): TGCGCCAGCAGCCAAGATCCAGGGGACAGGGTAGCTTTCTTT.

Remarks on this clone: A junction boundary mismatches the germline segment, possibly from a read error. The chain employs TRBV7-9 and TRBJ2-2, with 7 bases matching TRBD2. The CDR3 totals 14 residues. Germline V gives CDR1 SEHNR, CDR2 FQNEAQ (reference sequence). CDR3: CSSREGRWTGELFF. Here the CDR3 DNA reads TGTTCCAGCAGGGAGGGTCGTTGGACCGGGGAGCTGTTTTTT.

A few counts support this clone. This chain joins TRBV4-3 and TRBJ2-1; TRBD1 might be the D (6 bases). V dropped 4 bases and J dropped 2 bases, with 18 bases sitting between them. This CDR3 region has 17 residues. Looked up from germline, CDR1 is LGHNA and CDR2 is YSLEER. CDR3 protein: CASSPLGHPNTYNEQFF. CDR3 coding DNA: TGCGCCAGCAGCCCCCTGGGACACCCGAATACCTACAATGAGCAGTTCTTC.

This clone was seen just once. Here the CDR3 DNA reads TGTGCCAGCACTGGACAGAGCACAGATACGCAGTATTTT. Amino acid sequence: CASTGQSTDTQYF. J is TRBJ2-3 and V is TRBV6-1; tentative D call: TRBD1 (6 bases). Trimming took off 7 bases at V and 0 bases at J, with 8 bases between the two ends. The CDR3 length is 13 residues. CDR1 is MNHNS, CDR2 SASEGT, per germline.

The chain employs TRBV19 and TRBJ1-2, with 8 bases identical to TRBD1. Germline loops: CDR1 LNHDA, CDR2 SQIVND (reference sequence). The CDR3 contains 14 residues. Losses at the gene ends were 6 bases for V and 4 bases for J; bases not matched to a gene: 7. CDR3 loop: CASSLGTGPYGYTF. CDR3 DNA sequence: TGTGCCAGTAGCCTAGGGACAGGCCCCTATGGCTACACCTTC.